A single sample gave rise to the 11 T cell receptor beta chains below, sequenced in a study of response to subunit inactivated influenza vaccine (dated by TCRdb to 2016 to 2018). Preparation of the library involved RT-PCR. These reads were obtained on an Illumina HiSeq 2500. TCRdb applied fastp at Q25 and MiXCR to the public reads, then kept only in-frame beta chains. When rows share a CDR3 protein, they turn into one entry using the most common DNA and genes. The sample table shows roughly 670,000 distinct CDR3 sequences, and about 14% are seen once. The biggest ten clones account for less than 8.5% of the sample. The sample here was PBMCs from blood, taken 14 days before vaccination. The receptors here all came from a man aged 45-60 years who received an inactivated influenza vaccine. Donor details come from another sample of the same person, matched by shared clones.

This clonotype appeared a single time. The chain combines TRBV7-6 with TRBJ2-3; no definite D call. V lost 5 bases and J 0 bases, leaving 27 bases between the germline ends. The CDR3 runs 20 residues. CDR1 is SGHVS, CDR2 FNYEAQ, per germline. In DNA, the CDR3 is TGTGCCAGCAGCCCTAGAGACATTTTTTGGACCCCCACAAGCACAGATACGCAGTATTTT. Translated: CASSPRDIFWTPTSTDTQYF.

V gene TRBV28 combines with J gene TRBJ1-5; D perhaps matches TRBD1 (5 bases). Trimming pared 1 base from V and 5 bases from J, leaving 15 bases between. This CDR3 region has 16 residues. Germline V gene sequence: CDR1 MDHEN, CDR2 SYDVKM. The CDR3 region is CASSLSSGDVDQPQHF. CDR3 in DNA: TGTGCCAGCAGTTTATCGTCCGGGGACGTTGATCAGCCCCAGCATTTT.

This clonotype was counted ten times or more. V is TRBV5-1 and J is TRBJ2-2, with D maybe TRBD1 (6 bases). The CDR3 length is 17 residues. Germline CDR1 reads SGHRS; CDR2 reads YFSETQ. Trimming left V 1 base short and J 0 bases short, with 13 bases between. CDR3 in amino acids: CASSLSGQTSNTGELFF. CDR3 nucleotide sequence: TGCGCCAGCAGCTTGTCCGGACAGACTTCGAACACCGGGGAGCTGTTTTTT.

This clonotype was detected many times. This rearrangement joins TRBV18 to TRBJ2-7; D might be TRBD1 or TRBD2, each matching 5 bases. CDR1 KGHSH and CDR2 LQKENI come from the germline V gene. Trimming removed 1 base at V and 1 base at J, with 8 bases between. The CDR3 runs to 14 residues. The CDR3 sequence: CASSPRDGSYEQYF. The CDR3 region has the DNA TGTGCCAGCTCACCACGGGACGGATCCTACGAGCAGTACTTC. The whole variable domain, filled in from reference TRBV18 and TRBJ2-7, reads NAGVMQNPRHLVRRRGQEARLRCSPMKGHSHVYWYRQLPEEGLKFMVYLQKENIIDESGMPKERFSAEFPKEGPSILRIQQVVRGDSAAYFCASSPRDGSYEQYFGPGTRLTVT.

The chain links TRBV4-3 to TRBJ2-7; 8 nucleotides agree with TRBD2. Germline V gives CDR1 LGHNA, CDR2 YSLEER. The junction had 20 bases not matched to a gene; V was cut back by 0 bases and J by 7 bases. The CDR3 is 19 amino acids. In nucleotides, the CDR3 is TGCGCCAGCAGCCAAGAGGCCCTTGGAGCGGGAGCGGGCCTAGATGAGCAGTACTTC. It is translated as CASSQEALGAGAGLDEQYF.

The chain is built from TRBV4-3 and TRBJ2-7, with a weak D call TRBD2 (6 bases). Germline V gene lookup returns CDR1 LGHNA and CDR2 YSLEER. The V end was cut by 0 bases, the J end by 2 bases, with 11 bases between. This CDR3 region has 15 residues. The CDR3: CASSQDFAGTYEQYF. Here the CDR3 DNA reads TGCGCCAGCAGCCAAGATTTTGCGGGGACCTACGAGCAGTACTTC.

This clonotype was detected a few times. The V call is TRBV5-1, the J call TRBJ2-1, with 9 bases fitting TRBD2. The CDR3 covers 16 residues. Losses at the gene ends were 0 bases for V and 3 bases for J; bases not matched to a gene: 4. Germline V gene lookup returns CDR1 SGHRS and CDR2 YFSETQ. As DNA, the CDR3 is TGCGCCAGCAGCTTGGGTGGGACTAGCCACTACAATGAGCAGTTCTTC. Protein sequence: CASSLGGTSHYNEQFF.

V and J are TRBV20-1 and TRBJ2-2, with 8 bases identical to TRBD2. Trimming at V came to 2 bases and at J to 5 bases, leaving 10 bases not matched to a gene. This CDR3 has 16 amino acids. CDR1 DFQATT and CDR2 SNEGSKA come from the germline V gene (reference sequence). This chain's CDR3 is CSARPPGGAGTGELFF. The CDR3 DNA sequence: TGCAGTGCTAGACCCCCCGGGGGGGCCGGAACCGGGGAGCTGTTTTTT.

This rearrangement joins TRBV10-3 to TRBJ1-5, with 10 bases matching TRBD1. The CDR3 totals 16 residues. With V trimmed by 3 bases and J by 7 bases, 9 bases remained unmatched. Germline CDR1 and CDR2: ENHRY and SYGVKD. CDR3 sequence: CAISDQSGTGAQPQHF. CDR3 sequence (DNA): TGTGCCATCAGTGACCAGTCAGGGACAGGGGCCCAGCCCCAGCATTTT.

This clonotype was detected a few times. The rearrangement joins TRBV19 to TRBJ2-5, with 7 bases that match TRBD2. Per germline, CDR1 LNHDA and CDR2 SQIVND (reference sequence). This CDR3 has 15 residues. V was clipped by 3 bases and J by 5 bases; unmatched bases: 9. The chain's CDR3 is CASSIGLADGETQYF. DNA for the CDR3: TGTGCCAGTAGTATTGGGCTAGCGGACGGGGAGACCCAGTACTTC.

CDR3 sequence (DNA): TGCGCCAGCAGCTTGGAAAGACAGGCTAGCGGGGGTGTAAACGAGCAGTACTTC. This encodes CASSLERQASGGVNEQYF. V usage is TRBV5-1 and J usage is TRBJ2-7; 10 bases match TRBD2. Unmatched junction bases numbered 14, after V lost 0 bases and J lost 5 bases. CDR3 length: 18 residues. CDR1 SGHRS and CDR2 YFSETQ come from the germline V gene.